Below are 14 T cell receptor beta chains sequenced from a single sample in a study of T cell repertoires in cytomegalovirus infection. TCRdb fed the reads into MiXCR, producing one record per CDR3 protein. Here the sample spans nearly 650,000 distinct CDR3 sequences, 24% being singletons. The sequencing input was CD8+ T cells from PBMCs. These receptors all stem from a human donor in good health (CMV status not recorded). Some clones in this sample may be carry-over from other donors' samples.

This clonotype showed up just once. This may come from a read error, since a much larger clone is one base off. This sequence joins TRBV7-6 and TRBJ2-1; no clear D gene. CDR3 size: 15 residues. Germline CDR1 SGHVS, CDR2 FNYEAQ. With 1 base removed from V and 6 bases from J, the gap between germline ends came to 13 bases. CDR3 protein: CASSLEVALSNEQFF. CDR3 nucleotide sequence: TGTGCCAGCAGCTTAGAGGTAGCCTTGAGCAATGAGCAGTTCTTC. Filled out from reference TRBV7-6 and TRBJ2-1, the complete variable domain reads GAGVSQSPRYKVTKRGQDVALRCDPISGHVSLYWYRQALGQGPEFLTYFNYEAQQDKSGLPNDRFSAERPEGSISTLTIQRTEQRDSAMYRCASSLEVALSNEQFFGPGTRLTVL.

The rearrangement uses TRBV6-6 and TRBJ1-5; a possible D gene is TRBD1 (6 bases). V lost 2 bases, J lost 2 bases, and 19 bases lay in between. The CDR3 length is 18 residues. CDR1 is MNHNY and CDR2 is SVGAGI in the germline V gene (reference sequence). This CDR3 reads CASSYTQGILSGNQPQHF. As DNA, the CDR3 is TGTGCCAGCAGTTACACACAGGGTATCTTGAGTGGCAATCAGCCCCAGCATTTT.

This clonotype was recorded a few times. This rearrangement joins TRBV29-1 to TRBJ2-2; no clear D. The V end was cut by 4 bases, the J end by 1 base, with 7 bases between. Germline V lookup: CDR1 SQVTM, CDR2 ANQGSEA. This CDR3 contains 13 residues. The CDR3 sequence is CSVVSQNTGELFF. CDR3 coding DNA: TGCAGCGTTGTAAGCCAGAACACCGGGGAGCTGTTTTTT.

The sample holds many counts of this clonotype. This chain uses TRBV27 with TRBJ2-7, with a possible D match to TRBD2 (5 bases). The V and J ends lost 10 bases and 1 base respectively, with 23 bases between them. This CDR3 region has 16 residues. The germline CDR1 and CDR2 sequences are MNHEY and SMNVEV (reference sequence). CDR3 nucleotide sequence: TGTGCCACCATAGATTTCAAGGAGGCTCCTTCCTACGAGCAGTACTTC. Its protein is CATIDFKEAPSYEQYF.

This clonotype was detected many times. J is TRBJ2-7 and V is TRBV28, with TRBD2 matching over 10 bases. The length of the CDR3 is 15 residues. Germline lookup yields CDR1 MDHEN and CDR2 SYDVKM. V lost 11 bases to trimming and J lost 2 bases; unmatched junction nucleotides: 12. The chain's CDR3 is CASKRSSGGPYEQYV. The CDR3, as DNA: TGTGCCTCAAAAAGATCTAGCGGGGGCCCCTACGAGCAGTACGTC.

In this sample, this clonotype turned up many times. The V call is TRBV25-1, the J call TRBJ2-5; D is unclear. With 2 bases removed from V and 2 bases from J, the gap between germline ends came to 9 bases. CDR1 MGHDK and CDR2 SYGVNS come from the germline V gene. This CDR3 contains 14 residues. The CDR3 sequence is CASSERRPQETQYF. The DNA for the CDR3 is TGTGCCAGCAGTGAACGACGCCCACAAGAGACCCAGTACTTC.

There are a few counts of this clonotype. V and J are TRBV2 and TRBJ1-1; D is perhaps TRBD1 (6 bases). The germline CDR1 and CDR2 sequences are SNHLY and FYNNEI. This CDR3 is built from 14 residues. The ends were cut back, 3 bases at V and 10 bases at J, with 18 bases in the middle. For the CDR3, the DNA is TGTGCCAGCAGTGATTTGGGGGGCGGGCTGAGAGCTTTCTTT. Translating it yields CASSDLGGGLRAFF.

The sample holds a few counts of this clonotype. The rearrangement uses TRBV12-3 or TRBV12-4 and TRBJ2-3, with D tentatively TRBD2 (5 bases). The CDR3 is made up of 14 amino acids. V lost 7 bases, J lost 3 bases, and 14 bases lay in between. In DNA form, the CDR3 reads TGTGCCAGCACCGAAGTCGGGGTTACAGATACGCAGTATTTT. As protein: CASTEVGVTDTQYF.

This clonotype was counted between two and nine times. This chain connects TRBV20-1 to TRBJ2-7, with 12 nucleotides matching TRBD2. The CDR3 is 15 amino acids. V lost 0 bases to trimming and J lost 3 bases; unmatched junction nucleotides: 3. Germline V gene sequence: CDR1 DFQATT, CDR2 SNEGSKA (reference sequence). CDR3 protein: CSARELAGGLYEQYF. In nucleotides, the CDR3 is TGCAGTGCTAGAGAACTAGCGGGGGGCCTCTACGAGCAGTACTTC.

This clonotype was observed once. The genes are TRBV27 and TRBJ1-2; D gene uncertain. This CDR3 comprises 14 residues. Trimming cost V 1 base and J 5 bases, with 11 bases left between them. Germline-derived CDR1 and CDR2 are MNHEY and SMNVEV (reference sequence). CDR3 bases: TGTGCCAGCAGTTTATTGACGGAAGGGTATGGCTACACCTTC. It specifies CASSLLTEGYGYTF.

This clonotype was counted a few times. The chain combines TRBV19 with TRBJ1-1; D uncertain. The CDR3 loop spans 16 amino acids. CDR1 and CDR2 (germline): LNHDA, SQIVND (reference sequence). Trimming removed 0 bases at V and 1 base at J, with 12 bases between. Here the CDR3 DNA reads TGTGCCAGTAGTATAGAGTCTATGGTGAGGAACACTGAAGCTTTCTTT. It yields the protein CASSIESMVRNTEAFF.

This clonotype was detected ten times or more. The V and J genes are TRBV7-2 and TRBJ2-7; D may be TRBD1 (5 bases). Germline CDR1 reads SGHTA; CDR2 reads FQGNSA. CDR3 size: 14 residues. The V and J ends lost 3 bases and 2 bases respectively, with 11 bases between them. CDR3 nucleotides: TGTGCCAGCAGCTTTTTCCCAGGGCCCTACGAGCAGTACGTC. Its protein product is CASSFFPGPYEQYV.

The V call is TRBV5-6, the J call TRBJ2-1; no clear D gene. V shed 0 bases and J shed 7 bases, with 8 bases lying between them. The CDR3 length is 13 residues. Germline V gives CDR1 SGHDT, CDR2 YYEEEE. This chain's CDR3 is CASSLVGPNEQFF. DNA of the CDR3: TGTGCCAGCAGCTTGGTCGGACCGAATGAGCAGTTCTTC.

This clonotype was recorded at least ten times. The rearrangement uses TRBV7-2 and TRBJ2-4; D remains unclear. Germline lookup yields CDR1 SGHTA and CDR2 FQGNSA. V lost 5 bases, J lost 0 bases, and 11 bases lay in between. The CDR3 runs 15 residues. CDR3 nucleotides: TGTGCCAGCAGCCTAGGAGAATTAGCCAAAAACATTCAGTACTTC. Amino acids: CASSLGELAKNIQYF.